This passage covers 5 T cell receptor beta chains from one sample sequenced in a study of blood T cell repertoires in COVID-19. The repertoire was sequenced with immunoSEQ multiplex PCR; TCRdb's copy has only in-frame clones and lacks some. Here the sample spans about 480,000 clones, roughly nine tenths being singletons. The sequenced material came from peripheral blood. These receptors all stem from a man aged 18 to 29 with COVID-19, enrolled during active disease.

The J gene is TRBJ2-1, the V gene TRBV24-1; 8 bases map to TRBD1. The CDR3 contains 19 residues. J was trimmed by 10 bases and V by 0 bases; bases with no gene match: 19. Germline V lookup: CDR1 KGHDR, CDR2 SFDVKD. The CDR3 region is CATSDLLAGGGGDSGEQFF. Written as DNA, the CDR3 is TGTGCCACCAGTGATTTGTTGGCAGGGGGCGGCGGGGACTCAGGGGAGCAGTTCTTC.

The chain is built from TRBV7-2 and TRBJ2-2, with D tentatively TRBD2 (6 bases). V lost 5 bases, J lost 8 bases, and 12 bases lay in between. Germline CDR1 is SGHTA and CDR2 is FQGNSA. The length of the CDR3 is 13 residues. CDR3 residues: CASSVDYSGELFF. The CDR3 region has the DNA TGTGCCAGCAGCGTGGACTATTCTGGGGAGCTGTTTTTT. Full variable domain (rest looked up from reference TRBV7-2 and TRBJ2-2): GAGVSQSPSNKVTEKGKDVELRCDPISGHTALYWYRQSLGQGLEFLIYFQGNSAPDKSGLPSDRFSAERTGGSVSTLTIQRTQQEDSAVYLCASSVDYSGELFFGEGSRLTVL.

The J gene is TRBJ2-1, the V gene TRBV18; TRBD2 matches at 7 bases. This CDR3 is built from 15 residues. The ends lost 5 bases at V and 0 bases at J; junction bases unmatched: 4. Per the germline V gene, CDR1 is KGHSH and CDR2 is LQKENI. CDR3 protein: CASSTSVSSYNEQFF. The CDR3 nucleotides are TGTGCCAGCTCAACTAGCGTAAGCTCCTACAATGAGCAGTTCTTC.

CDR3 DNA: TGTGCCAGCAGCTTAGGGACCGGGACAGGGAATGAAAAACTGTTTTTT. It yields the protein CASSLGTGTGNEKLFF. The V and J genes are TRBV5-6 and TRBJ1-4; TRBD1 matches 9 bases. The CDR3 is 16 residues long. V trimming: 2 bases; J trimming: 5 bases; junction bases outside the gene matches: 7. Germline V CDR1 and CDR2: SGHDT, YYEEEE.

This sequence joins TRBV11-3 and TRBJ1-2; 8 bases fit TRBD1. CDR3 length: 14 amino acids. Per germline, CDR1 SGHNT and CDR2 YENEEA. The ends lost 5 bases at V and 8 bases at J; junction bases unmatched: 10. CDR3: CASSHRTGIGGYTF. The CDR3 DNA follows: TGTGCCAGCAGCCATAGGACAGGGATTGGGGGCTACACCTTC.